This passage covers 21 T cell receptor beta chains from one sample sequenced in a study of a mutant IDH1 vaccine in newly diagnosed glioma. No antigens are known for them. Described time point: week 35, safety follow-up. Vaccinated patients received 300 ug of mutant IDH1 20-mer peptide per dose, with topical imiquimod. Using immunoSEQ multiplex PCR, the repertoire was profiled, and TCRdb retains in-frame clones only, with some absent. This table holds tens of thousands of clones, roughly 80% found once. Sample: PBMCs, taken from a glioma patient whose treatment included an IDH1 peptide vaccine. Every receptor here comes from a woman between 35 and 50 years old with glioma.

The chain has TRBV7-9 and TRBJ1-1; no definite D call. In germline, CDR1 is SEHNR, CDR2 FQNEAQ (reference sequence). The CDR3 has 13 residues. Trimming stripped 5 bases from V and 0 bases from J, with 7 bases between. In nucleotides, the CDR3 is TGTGCCAGCAGCCTCACACTGAACACTGAAGCTTTCTTT. Protein: CASSLTLNTEAFF. Full variable domain (remainder filled in from reference TRBV7-9 and TRBJ1-1): DTGVSQNPRHKITKRGQNVTFRCDPISEHNRLYWYRQTLGQGPEFLTYFQNEAQLEKSRLLSDRFSAERPKGSFSTLEIQRTEQGDSAMYLCASSLTLNTEAFFGQGTRLTVV.

The V and J genes are TRBV7-9 and TRBJ2-3, with TRBD2 matching over 11 bases. With V trimmed by 5 bases and J by 0 bases, 4 bases remained unmatched. The CDR3 is 16 amino acids. Germline-derived CDR1 and CDR2 are SEHNR and FQNEAQ (reference sequence). The CDR3 DNA reads as TGTGCCAGCAGCCGTACTAGCGGGGGAAGCACAGATACGCAGTATTTT. This sequence encodes CASSRTSGGSTDTQYF.

The V gene is TRBV10-3, the J gene TRBJ1-6, with 9 nucleotides matching TRBD1. Germline V gives CDR1 ENHRY, CDR2 SYGVKD. The CDR3 sequence is 14 residues long. V was clipped by 10 bases and J by 5 bases; unmatched bases: 6. CDR3 residues: CATGRDRDNSPLHF. The CDR3 nucleotides read TGTGCCACTGGGAGGGACAGGGATAATTCACCCCTCCACTTT.

This clone was seen a handful of times. The rearrangement links TRBV2 to TRBJ1-1; maybe TRBD1 (6 bases). The CDR3 consists of 14 residues. Trimming removed 4 bases at V and 4 bases at J, with 13 bases between. Germline CDR1 and CDR2: SNHLY and FYNNEI. CDR3 loop: CASSGLEGGTEAFF. The CDR3 nucleotides read TGTGCCAGCAGTGGCCTCGAGGGGGGCACTGAAGCTTTCTTT.

V and J are TRBV5-1 and TRBJ2-7; 8 bases are a match to TRBD1. The CDR3 runs 16 residues. From germline, CDR1 is SGHRS and CDR2 YFSETQ. J was trimmed by 3 bases and V by 4 bases; bases with no gene match: 12. CDR3: CASSLQYRDRNYEQYF. For the CDR3, the DNA is TGCGCCAGCAGCCTACAATACCGGGACAGGAACTACGAGCAGTACTTC. Full variable domain (remainder filled in from reference TRBV5-1 and TRBJ2-7): KAGVTQTPRYLIKTRGQQVTLSCSPISGHRSVSWYQQTPGQGLQFLFEYFSETQRNKGNFPGRFSGRQFSNSRSEMNVSTLELGDSALYLCASSLQYRDRNYEQYFGPGTRLTVT.

This clone was seen a single time. V gene TRBV15 combines with J gene TRBJ1-2; no reliable D call. V was clipped by 0 bases and J by 4 bases, with 12 bases between them. The V gene's germline CDR1 is LNHNV and CDR2 YYDKDF (reference sequence). This CDR3 region has 15 residues. CDR3 region: CATSRDTDVGYGYTF. CDR3 nucleotide sequence: TGTGCCACCAGCAGAGACACCGACGTCGGCTATGGCTACACCTTC.

The chain employs TRBV10-3 and TRBJ2-3; 9 bases are shared with TRBD2. This CDR3 comprises 17 residues. Losses at the gene ends were 4 bases for V and 3 bases for J; bases not matched to a gene: 11. CDR1 ENHRY and CDR2 SYGVKD come from the germline V gene. The CDR3 DNA follows: TGTGCCATCAGTGGGACGGAAGGGCTAGCGGGGACAGATACGCAGTATTTT. Encoded protein: CAISGTEGLAGTDTQYF.

V gene TRBV25-1 combines with J gene TRBJ2-5; no definite D call. Germline lookup yields CDR1 MGHDK and CDR2 SYGVNS. This CDR3 contains 15 residues. V was cut by 2 bases and J by 5 bases, with 15 bases left in between. This chain's CDR3 is CASSEMAGTGETQYF. The CDR3 region has the DNA TGTGCCAGCAGTGAAATGGCCGGTACCGGGGAGACCCAGTACTTC.

The chain recombines TRBV6-1 with TRBJ1-3, with D hard to call. There are 15 residues in the CDR3. Germline V gene lookup returns CDR1 MNHNS and CDR2 SASEGT. The germline V and J ends were trimmed by 8 bases and 0 bases, with 14 bases remaining between them. In DNA, the CDR3 is TGTGCCAGCGAAAAAAAGTTACCCTCTGGAAACACCATATATTTT. It encodes CASEKKLPSGNTIYF.

The rearrangement links TRBV19 to TRBJ1-5; unclear D gene. Germline V lookup: CDR1 LNHDA, CDR2 SQIVND (reference sequence). The ends were cut back, 5 bases at V and 5 bases at J, with 10 bases in the middle. This CDR3 has 13 residues. Written as DNA, the CDR3 is TGTGCCAGTAGTGCAGGTGGTCATCAGCCCCAGCATTTT. Translating it yields CASSAGGHQPQHF.

The chain links TRBV29-1 to TRBJ1-1; D remains unclear. Germline V gene data show CDR1 as SQVTM and CDR2 as ANQGSEA. The CDR3 is 9 amino acids. Trimming stripped 4 bases from V and 6 bases from J, with 3 bases between. The CDR3 here is CSVGPEAFF. CDR3 sequence (DNA): TGCAGCGTTGGACCTGAAGCTTTCTTT.

V is TRBV7-8 and J is TRBJ1-1; the D gene is possibly TRBD1 (6 bases). Germline values: CDR1 SGHVS, CDR2 FQNEAQ. V lost 2 bases and J lost 1, with 8 bases in between. The CDR3 runs to 14 residues. The CDR3 region is CASSLSRGNTEAFF. The DNA of the CDR3 is TGTGCCAGCAGCTTAAGCAGGGGGAACACTGAAGCTTTCTTT.

The J gene is TRBJ2-3, the V gene TRBV7-8; 14 nucleotides align to TRBD2. The germline V gene has CDR1 SGHVS and CDR2 FQNEAQ. With V trimmed by 5 bases and J by 0 bases, 10 bases remained unmatched. The length of the CDR3 is 19 residues. The CDR3 DNA follows: TGTGCCAGCAGCCTCCGTTGGACTAGCGGGGGGAAAAGCACAGATACGCAGTATTTT. Protein sequence: CASSLRWTSGGKSTDTQYF.

The V call is TRBV7-9, the J call TRBJ2-7, with D perhaps matching TRBD1 (6 bases). The V gene lost 4 bases and the J gene lost 7 bases, with 20 bases spanning the gap. CDR3 length: 15 residues. Germline V gene data show CDR1 as SEHNR and CDR2 as FQNEAQ (reference sequence). Written as DNA, the CDR3 is TGTGCCAGCAGCTCAGCCGGGACACCAACTTTGGAGCAGTACTTC. Its protein product is CASSSAGTPTLEQYF.

The chain has TRBV11-2 and TRBJ2-7, with D maybe TRBD2 (5 bases). The CDR3 consists of 15 residues. Trimming removed 4 bases from V and 1 base from J, with 14 bases in between. From germline, CDR1 is SGHAT and CDR2 FQNNGV. The CDR3 DNA follows: TGTGCCAGCAGCTCCCCACCGAGCGGATCCTACGAGCAGTACTTC. Its translation: CASSSPPSGSYEQYF.

The V gene is TRBV9, the J gene TRBJ2-1; the D is unclear. CDR3 length: 15 amino acids. Trimming pared 0 bases from V and 7 bases from J, leaving 14 bases between. The V gene's germline CDR1 is SGDLS and CDR2 YYNGEE. The CDR3 DNA is TGTGCCAGCAGCGTAGATGGAAGGGTCTCTAATGAGCAGTTCTTC. Its translation is CASSVDGRVSNEQFF.

This chain links TRBV25-1 with TRBJ2-3, with 7 bases identical to TRBD2. The germline CDR1 and CDR2 sequences are MGHDK and SYGVNS. Trimming removed 3 bases from V and 5 bases from J; junction bases left unmatched: 11. This CDR3 is 16 amino acids long. This CDR3 reads CASSEGRGTTLDTQYF. The CDR3 DNA reads TGTGCCAGCAGTGAGGGGAGGGGAACAACTTTAGATACGCAGTATTTT. The complete variable domain, with remaining parts taken from reference TRBV25-1 and TRBJ2-3, reads EADIYQTPRYLVIGTGKKITLECSQTMGHDKMYWYQQDPGMELHLIHYSYGVNSTEKGDLSSESTVSRIRTEHFPLTLESARPSHTSQYLCASSEGRGTTLDTQYFGPGTRLTVL.

The chain uses TRBV9 and TRBJ1-1, with 7 bases that match TRBD1. The length of the CDR3 is 13 residues. V gave up 5 bases and J gave up 2 bases; unmatched junction bases: 3. Germline values: CDR1 SGDLS, CDR2 YYNGEE. The CDR3 protein is CASRGQDNTEAFF. The CDR3 DNA reads TGTGCCAGCAGAGGACAGGATAACACTGAAGCTTTCTTT.

The chain employs TRBV5-4 and TRBJ2-7; D is uncertain. The germline CDR1 and CDR2 sequences are SGHNT and YYREEE (reference sequence). The CDR3 loop spans 13 amino acids. V shed 10 bases and J shed 2 bases, with 16 bases lying between them. CDR3 region: CAAQPDGAYEQYF. CDR3 DNA sequence: TGTGCCGCCCAACCAGACGGTGCCTACGAGCAGTACTTC. The full variable domain, rest sourced from reference TRBV5-4 and TRBJ2-7, is ETGVTQSPTHLIKTRGQQVTLRCSSQSGHNTVSWYQQALGQGPQFIFQYYREEENGRGNFPPRFSGLQFPNYSSELNVNALELDDSALYLCAAQPDGAYEQYFGPGTRLTVT.

The count of this clone is one. The J gene is TRBJ2-2, the V gene TRBV4-1; TRBD2 matches 12 bases. The length of the CDR3 is 16 residues. V lost 4 bases to trimming and J lost 4 bases; unmatched junction nucleotides: 4. Germline V gene sequence: CDR1 MGHRA, CDR2 YSYEKL. The CDR3: CASSPSGGVVTGELFF. As DNA, the CDR3 is TGCGCCAGCAGCCCTAGCGGGGGGGTCGTCACCGGGGAGCTGTTTTTT.

The rearrangement joins TRBV27 to TRBJ2-5, with D perhaps assigned TRBD1 or TRBD2 (5 bases each). The CDR3 is 15 amino acids. V was shortened by 2 bases and J by 1 base, with 11 bases between the two germline ends. Germline V CDR1 and CDR2: MNHEY, SMNVEV (reference sequence). CDR3: CASSLGGRLQETQYF. The DNA of the CDR3 is TGTGCCAGCAGTTTAGGGGGACGCCTCCAAGAGACCCAGTACTTC.